This T cell receptor (beta chain) was identified during a study of T cells in Graves' hyperthyroidism and ophthalmopathy. Study-level points and caveats: Ophthalmopathy could be told apart from stable hyperthyroidism with a 13 V-J model.

Hyperthyroidism of Graves' type that showed no ophthalmopathy progression within 18 months was stable. Hyperthyroidism had been newly diagnosed in patients aged 18 to 65, and its duration was under 2 months. Orbital computed tomography, thyroid ultrasound, serum thyroxine and TRAb, and clinical symptoms together informed the diagnoses. Trimming at V came to 1 base and at J to 10 bases, leaving 11 bases not matched to a gene. Germline V gene sequence: CDR1 MNHNS, CDR2 SASEGT. The CDR3 spans 16 residues. This clonotype was seen repeatedly, ten times or more. Its target is not known. Amplification of TCR beta CDR3 regions used RNA as the template. The HTBI primer set drove a first-round RT-PCR of the TCR CDR3. TCRdb re-derived calls from the multiplex PCR reads in MiXCR, one entry per CDR3 protein. The sample records about 580,000 distinct CDR3 sequences, around 46% being singletons.

The sequence came from a woman aged 18-30 years with Graves' hyperthyroidism. The J gene is TRBJ1-5, the V gene TRBV6-1; 9 nucleotides match TRBD1. What was sequenced was peripheral blood or thyroid tissue (not recorded which). The CDR3 loop reads CASSEGVGDRVQPQHF. CDR3 nucleotides: TGTGCCAGCAGTGAAGGCGTAGGGGACAGGGTCCAACCCCAGCATTTT.